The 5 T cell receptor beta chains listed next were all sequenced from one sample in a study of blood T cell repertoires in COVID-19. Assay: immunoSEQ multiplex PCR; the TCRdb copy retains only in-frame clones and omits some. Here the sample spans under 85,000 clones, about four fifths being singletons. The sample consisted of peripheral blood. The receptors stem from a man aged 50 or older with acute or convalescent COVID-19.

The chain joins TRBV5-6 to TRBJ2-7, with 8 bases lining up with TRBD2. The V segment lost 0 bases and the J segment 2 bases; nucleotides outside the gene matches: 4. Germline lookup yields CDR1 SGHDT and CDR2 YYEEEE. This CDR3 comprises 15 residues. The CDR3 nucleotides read TGTGCCAGCAGCTTGGAAACTAGCGGACCCTACGAGCAGTACTTC. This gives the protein CASSLETSGPYEQYF.

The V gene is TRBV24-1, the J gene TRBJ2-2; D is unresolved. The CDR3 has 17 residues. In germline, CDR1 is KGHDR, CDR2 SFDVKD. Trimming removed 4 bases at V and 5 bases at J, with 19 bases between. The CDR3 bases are TGTGCCACCAGTGAATCACCGGGTAAAGTGAGGACCGGGGAGCTGTTTTTT. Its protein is CATSESPGKVRTGELFF.

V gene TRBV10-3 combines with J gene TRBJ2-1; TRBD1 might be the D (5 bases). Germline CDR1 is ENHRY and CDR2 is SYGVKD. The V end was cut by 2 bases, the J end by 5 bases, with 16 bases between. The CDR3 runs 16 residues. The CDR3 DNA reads TGTGCCATCAGTGAGGGTGTGCAGGGTTTGGACAATGAGCAGTTCTTC. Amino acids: CAISEGVQGLDNEQFF.

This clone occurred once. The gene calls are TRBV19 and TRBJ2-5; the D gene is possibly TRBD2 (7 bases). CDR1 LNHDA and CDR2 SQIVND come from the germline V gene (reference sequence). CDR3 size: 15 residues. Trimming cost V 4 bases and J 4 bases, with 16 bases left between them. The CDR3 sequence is CASSNGGGGGETQYF. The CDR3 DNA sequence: TGTGCCAGTAGTAACGGCGGGGGAGGGGGAGAGACCCAGTACTTC.

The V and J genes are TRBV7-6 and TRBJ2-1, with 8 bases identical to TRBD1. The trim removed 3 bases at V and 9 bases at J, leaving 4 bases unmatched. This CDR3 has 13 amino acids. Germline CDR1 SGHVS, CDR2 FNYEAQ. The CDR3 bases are TGTGCCAGCAGCTTTCAGGGGGCGGGTGAGCAGTTCTTC. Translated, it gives CASSFQGAGEQFF. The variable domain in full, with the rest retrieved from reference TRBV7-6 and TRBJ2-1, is GAGVSQSPRYKVTKRGQDVALRCDPISGHVSLYWYRQALGQGPEFLTYFNYEAQQDKSGLPNDRFSAERPEGSISTLTIQRTEQRDSAMYRCASSFQGAGEQFFGPGTRLTVL.